A single sample gave rise to the 27 T cell receptor beta chains below, sequenced in a study of shared clonotypes between healthy human individuals. The assay was immunoSEQ multiplex PCR, and TCRdb's table has in-frame clones only and misses some. This sample has some 630,000 clones; 72% occur once, and the top ten carry approximately 1.8%. The sample consisted of memory CD4+ T cells sorted from blood. Subset of the sample: CD45RA-negative fraction. These receptor sequences come from a woman aged 25 to 39 in good health.

This clone has at least ten counts. The chain carries TRBV23-1 and TRBJ1-1, with D possibly matching TRBD1 (6 bases). TRBV23-1 is recorded as an ORF, its role being uncertain. Trimming removed 4 bases at V and 3 bases at J, with 18 bases between. This CDR3 is 16 amino acids long. The chain's CDR3 is CASSREGHESDTEAFF. DNA for the CDR3: TGCGCCAGCAGTCGCGAGGGACACGAGTCGGACACTGAAGCTTTCTTT.

This clone has more than one count but fewer than ten. This rearrangement joins TRBV5-5 to TRBJ2-5, with D perhaps being TRBD1 or TRBD2 (6 bases each). Trimming took off 4 bases at V and 1 base at J, with 17 bases between the two ends. The germline V gene has CDR1 SGHKS and CDR2 YYEKEE (reference sequence). There are 16 residues in the CDR3. This CDR3 is CASSLGSGALQETQYF. DNA for the CDR3: TGTGCCAGCAGCCTTGGTTCGGGGGCCCTCCAAGAGACCCAGTACTTC.

This chain links TRBV7-9 with TRBJ2-5; 8 nucleotides line up with TRBD1. Germline CDR1 reads SEHNR; CDR2 reads FQNEAQ (reference sequence). V shed 2 bases and J 5 bases; nucleotides not matched to a gene: 4. The CDR3 spans 14 residues. CDR3 bases: TGTGCCAGCAGCTTACCTAGACAGGGGGAGACCCAGTACTTC. Its translation: CASSLPRQGETQYF. Filled out from reference TRBV7-9 and TRBJ2-5, the complete variable domain reads DTGVSQNPRHKITKRGQNVTFRCDPISEHNRLYWYRQTLGQGPEFLTYFQNEAQLEKSRLLSDRFSAERPKGSFSTLEIQRTEQGDSAMYLCASSLPRQGETQYFGPGTRLLVL.

The chain recombines TRBV7-9 with TRBJ2-1; TRBD2 matches 9 bases. J lost 0 bases, V lost 1 base, and 10 bases had no gene match. From germline, CDR1 is SEHNR and CDR2 FQNEAQ (reference sequence). The CDR3 has 19 amino acids. In nucleotides, the CDR3 is TGTGCCAGCAGCTTAGGAGCTAGCGGGGATTCCCTCTCCTACAATGAGCAGTTCTTC. It codes for CASSLGASGDSLSYNEQFF.

J is TRBJ2-7 and V is TRBV2; no firm D call. CDR1 and CDR2 from the germline V gene are SNHLY and FYNNEI. The CDR3 runs 12 residues. V was clipped by 3 bases and J by 4 bases, with 7 bases between them. The CDR3 DNA sequence: TGTGCCAGCAGTGACTGGGGTTACGAGCAGTACTTC. This encodes CASSDWGYEQYF.

The CDR3 sequence: CASSLMGGAEQYF. The CDR3 DNA follows: TGTGCCAGCAGCTTAATGGGTGGGGCGGAGCAGTACTTC. The chain couples TRBV7-3 to TRBJ2-7, with a tentative D call TRBD1 (5 bases). In germline, CDR1 is SGHTA, CDR2 FQGTGA. V was clipped by 1 base and J by 7 bases, with 11 bases between them. The CDR3 has 13 residues.

The CDR3 sequence: CAISDFEKYEQYF. In DNA form, the CDR3 reads TGTGCCATCAGTGACTTCGAAAAATACGAGCAGTACTTC. This chain connects TRBV10-3 to TRBJ2-7; D remains ambiguous. Germline V CDR1 and CDR2: ENHRY, SYGVKD. The CDR3 spans 13 residues. V shed 3 bases and J shed 4 bases, with 10 bases lying between them.

The chain joins TRBV28 to TRBJ2-7, with TRBD1 matching over 9 bases. The germline gives CDR1 MDHEN, CDR2 SYDVKM. The CDR3 is made up of 15 amino acids. The trim removed 4 bases at V and 2 bases at J, leaving 6 bases unmatched. The CDR3 sequence: CASSSPGQGTYEQYF. The CDR3 DNA reads TGTGCCAGCAGTTCACCGGGACAGGGTACCTACGAGCAGTACTTC. Looking up the rest from reference TRBV28 and TRBJ2-7 gives the full variable domain: DVKVTQSSRYLVKRTGEKVFLECVQDMDHENMFWYRQDPGLGLRLIYFSYDVKMKEKGDIPEGYSVSREKKERFSLILESASTNQTSMYLCASSSPGQGTYEQYFGPGTRLTVT.

The sample holds a few counts of this clone. The chain employs TRBV5-1 and TRBJ2-7; D may be TRBD1 (5 bases). V was pared by 4 bases and J by 3 bases, with 11 bases between. The germline V gene encodes CDR1 SGHRS and CDR2 YFSETQ. The CDR3 contains 13 residues. The DNA of the CDR3 is TGCGCCAGCAGCCCAGGGCCGGACTACGAGCAGTACTTC. Its protein product is CASSPGPDYEQYF.

The rearrangement uses TRBV2 and TRBJ1-5; 7 bases are a match to TRBD1. Germline CDR1 is SNHLY and CDR2 is FYNNEI. The ends lost 6 bases at V and 5 bases at J; junction bases unmatched: 7. The length of the CDR3 is 14 residues. CDR3 nucleotides: TGTGCCAGCAGGGAACAGGGGATCGATCAGCCCCAGCATTTT. Translation: CASREQGIDQPQHF. Complete variable domain (other parts from reference TRBV2 and TRBJ1-5): EPEVTQTPSHQVTQMGQEVILRCVPISNHLYFYWYRQILGQKVEFLVSFYNNEISEKSEIFDDQFSVERPDGSNFTLKIRSTKLEDSAMYFCASREQGIDQPQHFGDGTRLSIL.

This clone was detected a few times. The chain uses TRBV6-5 and TRBJ1-1; 7 positions agree with TRBD1. CDR3 length: 14 residues. Germline V gene lookup returns CDR1 MNHEY and CDR2 SVGAGI. V trimming: 6 bases; J trimming: 1 base; junction bases outside the gene matches: 5. The CDR3 DNA sequence: TGTGCCAGCAGCTGGGGACAGTCGAACACTGAAGCTTTCTTT. This translates into CASSWGQSNTEAFF.

The rearrangement links TRBV11-2 to TRBJ1-1; D uncertain. There are 14 residues in the CDR3. Germline V gene sequence: CDR1 SGHAT, CDR2 FQNNGV. Trimming took off 5 bases at V and 8 bases at J, with 18 bases between the two ends. CDR3 sequence (DNA): TGTGCCAGCAGCCAACGTTCGGCAGGCCTCGAAGCTTTCTTT. It translates to CASSQRSAGLEAFF.

V gene TRBV7-9 combines with J gene TRBJ2-1; 7 bases are a match to TRBD2. Unmatched junction bases numbered 5, after V lost 1 base and J lost 5 bases. The CDR3 has 15 residues. Germline V CDR1 and CDR2: SEHNR, FQNEAQ (reference sequence). DNA for the CDR3: TGTGCCAGCAGCTTAGAGGCTAGCGGAAACAATGAGCAGTTCTTC. Translated, it gives CASSLEASGNNEQFF.

This chain uses TRBV5-1 with TRBJ2-5; 8 nucleotides align to TRBD1. V gave up 4 bases and J gave up 1 base; unmatched junction bases: 12. Per the germline V gene, CDR1 is SGHRS and CDR2 is YFSETQ. CDR3 length: 17 amino acids. CDR3 in DNA: TGCGCCAGCAGCCGCTCCCCCGGACAGGGCGGCCAAGAGACCCAGTACTTC. Amino acids: CASSRSPGQGGQETQYF.

The chain is built from TRBV30 and TRBJ1-6; TRBD1 is a possible D gene (5 bases). Germline V CDR1 and CDR2: GTSNPN, SVGIG (reference sequence). V was pared by 8 bases and J by 9 bases, with 20 bases between. This CDR3 is built from 14 residues. The CDR3 DNA sequence: TGTGCCGTGGAGAGGGCTACGGGGGGTTCACCCCTCCACTTT. Its translation is CAVERATGGSPLHF. Complete variable domain (other parts from reference TRBV30 and TRBJ1-6): SQTIHQWPATLVQPVGSPLSLECTVEGTSNPNLYWYRQAAGRGLQLLFYSVGIGQISSEVPQNLSASRPQDRQFILSSKKLLLSDSGFYLCAVERATGGSPLHFGNGTRLTVT.

This clone occurred a few times. The rearrangement joins TRBV6-1 to TRBJ1-3; TRBD1 is a possible D gene (6 bases). V was trimmed by 1 base and J by 4 bases, leaving 11 bases between them. Germline CDR1 MNHNS, CDR2 SASEGT. The CDR3 sequence is 15 residues long. CDR3 protein: CASSEVEGEGNTIYF. The CDR3 DNA follows: TGTGCCAGCAGTGAAGTTGAGGGGGAGGGAAACACCATATATTTT.

The rearrangement uses TRBV7-9 and TRBJ2-5; 7 bases line up with TRBD1. CDR1 and CDR2 from the germline V gene are SEHNR and FQNEAQ (reference sequence). This CDR3 comprises 19 residues. V shed 2 bases and J 5 bases; nucleotides not matched to a gene: 20. CDR3 amino acids: CASSLRRPGQLSSRETQYF. The CDR3 region has the DNA TGTGCCAGCAGCTTAAGGAGACCGGGACAGCTATCGAGCCGGGAGACCCAGTACTTC.

This clone came up a few times. This chain connects TRBV11-2 to TRBJ1-6, with 11 bases that match TRBD1. The CDR3 length is 18 residues. Unmatched junction bases numbered 16, after V lost 5 bases and J lost 10 bases. Germline-derived CDR1 and CDR2 are SGHAT and FQNNGV. CDR3 protein: CASSPRITRRTGGSPLHF. DNA of the CDR3: TGTGCCAGCAGCCCTCGAATAACCCGCCGGACAGGGGGCTCACCCCTCCACTTT.

This rearrangement joins TRBV30 to TRBJ2-2, with 11 bases lining up with TRBD2. The CDR3 runs to 14 residues. V was pared by 3 bases and J by 6 bases, with 3 bases of the junction left unmatched. Germline V CDR1 and CDR2: GTSNPN, SVGIG (reference sequence). The DNA of the CDR3 is TGTGCCTGGAGGGTAGCGGGAGGGCCCGGGGAGCTGTTTTTT. This codes for CAWRVAGGPGELFF.

V usage is TRBV11-2 and J usage is TRBJ2-6; 8 nucleotides agree with TRBD2. Trimming cost V 1 base and J 0 bases; bases outside gene matches: 5. The CDR3 totals 18 residues. Germline V gene lookup returns CDR1 SGHAT and CDR2 FQNNGV. CDR3 in DNA: TGTGCCAGCAGCTTAGTCCTAGCGGGCCTCTCTGGGGCCAACGTCCTGACTTTC. Protein: CASSLVLAGLSGANVLTF.

This clone was seen many times. Within the sample, other DNA sequences also encode this same CDR3. V usage is TRBV4-1 and J usage is TRBJ1-1; no reliable D call. Trimming pared 1 base from V and 1 base from J, leaving 4 bases between. CDR1 MGHRA and CDR2 YSYEKL come from the germline V gene. The CDR3 has 13 residues. CDR3 residues: CASSQVENTEAFF. In DNA, the CDR3 is TGCGCCAGCAGCCAAGTTGAGAACACTGAAGCTTTCTTT.

V usage is TRBV6-1 and J usage is TRBJ2-7, with TRBD1 matching 7 bases. The CDR3 spans 16 residues. The germline CDR1 and CDR2 sequences are MNHNS and SASEGT. With 0 bases clipped from V and 2 bases from J, the junction kept 7 bases outside the gene matches. CDR3 residues: CASSEAETGAPYEQYF. CDR3 bases: TGTGCCAGCAGTGAAGCGGAAACAGGGGCTCCCTACGAGCAGTACTTC.

This chain links TRBV5-6 with TRBJ2-1; D unclear. Between the trimmed V and J ends, which lost 5 bases and 0 bases, there was a span of 12 bases. Germline CDR1 SGHDT, CDR2 YYEEEE. CDR3 length equals 15 residues. The CDR3: CASSSGPHSYNEQFF. CDR3 coding DNA: TGTGCCAGCAGTTCTGGACCTCACTCCTACAATGAGCAGTTCTTC.

This sequence joins TRBV27 and TRBJ1-3; no clear D gene. The CDR3 totals 13 residues. CDR1 MNHEY and CDR2 SMNVEV come from the germline V gene (reference sequence). With 3 bases removed from V and 0 bases from J, the gap between germline ends came to 3 bases. The CDR3 sequence: CASSFLSGNTIYF. In DNA, the CDR3 is TGTGCCAGCAGTTTTCTCTCTGGAAACACCATATATTTT.

The chain carries TRBV6-6 and TRBJ1-5, with 7 bases lining up with TRBD1. The germline V gene encodes CDR1 MNHNY and CDR2 SVGAGI (reference sequence). The CDR3 loop spans 13 amino acids. V was pared by 4 bases and J by 6 bases, with 3 bases of the junction left unmatched. The CDR3 DNA reads as TGTGCCAGCAGTTCGACAGGGAGTCAGCCCCAGCATTTT. Its translation: CASSSTGSQPQHF.

V usage is TRBV11-2 and J usage is TRBJ2-2; D is possibly TRBD2 (5 bases). From germline, CDR1 is SGHAT and CDR2 FQNNGV. V dropped 1 base and J dropped 4 bases, with 13 bases sitting between them. The CDR3 totals 16 residues. The CDR3 loop is CASSLVAGRVTGELFF. The CDR3 DNA follows: TGTGCCAGCAGCTTAGTGGCCGGGCGGGTCACCGGGGAGCTGTTTTTT.

The rearrangement links TRBV6-6 to TRBJ1-4; D ambiguous. This CDR3 spans 16 amino acids. Germline lookup yields CDR1 MNHNY and CDR2 SVGAGI (reference sequence). The ends were cut back, 7 bases at V and 3 bases at J, with 18 bases in the middle. CDR3 region: CASIGPKILANEKLFF. CDR3 nucleotide sequence: TGTGCCAGCATCGGGCCCAAGATTCTGGCTAATGAAAAACTGTTTTTT.